This T cell receptor (beta chain) was sequenced for a study of cytomegalovirus exposure and HLA in healthy donors. In germline, CDR1 is LNHDA, CDR2 SQIVND (reference sequence). V trimming: 5 bases; J trimming: 3 bases; junction bases outside the gene matches: 2. The CDR3 is 14 amino acids. PCR amplification relied on 60 Vbeta primers (plus 13 Jbeta primers). TCRdb keeps only in-frame clones here, not all; method: immunoSEQ multiplex PCR. The top ten hold about 8.2% of the sample, which has approximately 70,000 clones, roughly 80% seen once. A remark on this clone: Its antigen is not known.

Study observations and caveats: In a later analysis, productive TCRs from donors in an Asian-associated ancestry cluster reportedly carried fewer N-insertions than the cohort mean. Three chains linked to CMV were shown in vitro to be specific for CMV antigens. An assumption of roughly uniform sequencing depth across donors underlay the presence/absence analyses. Several top significant clusters appeared, in a later analysis, to be linked to common viral pathogens.

The sequencing input was PBMCs. This TCR was sampled from a man aged 55 to 69 in good health and CMV-seropositive. The gene calls are TRBV19 and TRBJ1-3, with 9 bases aligning to TRBD1. CDR3 DNA: TGTGCCAGTAGTGGGGACAGGGATGGAAACACCATATATTTT. Protein: CASSGDRDGNTIYF.